The TCR beta chain described here comes from a study of T cell repertoires in cytomegalovirus infection. TCRdb independently ran MiXCR on the reads; one entry per CDR3 protein. The sample shows approximately 700,000 distinct CDR3 sequences, 35% of them seen only once. CDR1 and CDR2 (germline): LNHNV, YYDKDF (reference sequence). The CDR3 runs 15 residues. The V and J ends lost 2 bases and 8 bases respectively, with 18 bases between them. General observations from the study: What dominated the ex vivo response were HLA-C-restricted CMV-specific TCR beta clonotypes. Pooled public TCR beta family frequency picked out CMV carriers with the relevant HLA.

As to this clonotype: What it recognizes is unknown.

This clonotype was sampled from a human donor in good health (CMV status not recorded). Some clones in this sample may be carry-over from other donors' samples. The specimen sequenced was PBMCs. The rearrangement joins TRBV15 to TRBJ1-2, with a weak D call TRBD1 (5 bases). The CDR3 sequence is CATSRTYDSKGGYTF. DNA of the CDR3: TGTGCCACCAGCAGAACCTACGACAGTAAGGGCGGCTACACCTTC.